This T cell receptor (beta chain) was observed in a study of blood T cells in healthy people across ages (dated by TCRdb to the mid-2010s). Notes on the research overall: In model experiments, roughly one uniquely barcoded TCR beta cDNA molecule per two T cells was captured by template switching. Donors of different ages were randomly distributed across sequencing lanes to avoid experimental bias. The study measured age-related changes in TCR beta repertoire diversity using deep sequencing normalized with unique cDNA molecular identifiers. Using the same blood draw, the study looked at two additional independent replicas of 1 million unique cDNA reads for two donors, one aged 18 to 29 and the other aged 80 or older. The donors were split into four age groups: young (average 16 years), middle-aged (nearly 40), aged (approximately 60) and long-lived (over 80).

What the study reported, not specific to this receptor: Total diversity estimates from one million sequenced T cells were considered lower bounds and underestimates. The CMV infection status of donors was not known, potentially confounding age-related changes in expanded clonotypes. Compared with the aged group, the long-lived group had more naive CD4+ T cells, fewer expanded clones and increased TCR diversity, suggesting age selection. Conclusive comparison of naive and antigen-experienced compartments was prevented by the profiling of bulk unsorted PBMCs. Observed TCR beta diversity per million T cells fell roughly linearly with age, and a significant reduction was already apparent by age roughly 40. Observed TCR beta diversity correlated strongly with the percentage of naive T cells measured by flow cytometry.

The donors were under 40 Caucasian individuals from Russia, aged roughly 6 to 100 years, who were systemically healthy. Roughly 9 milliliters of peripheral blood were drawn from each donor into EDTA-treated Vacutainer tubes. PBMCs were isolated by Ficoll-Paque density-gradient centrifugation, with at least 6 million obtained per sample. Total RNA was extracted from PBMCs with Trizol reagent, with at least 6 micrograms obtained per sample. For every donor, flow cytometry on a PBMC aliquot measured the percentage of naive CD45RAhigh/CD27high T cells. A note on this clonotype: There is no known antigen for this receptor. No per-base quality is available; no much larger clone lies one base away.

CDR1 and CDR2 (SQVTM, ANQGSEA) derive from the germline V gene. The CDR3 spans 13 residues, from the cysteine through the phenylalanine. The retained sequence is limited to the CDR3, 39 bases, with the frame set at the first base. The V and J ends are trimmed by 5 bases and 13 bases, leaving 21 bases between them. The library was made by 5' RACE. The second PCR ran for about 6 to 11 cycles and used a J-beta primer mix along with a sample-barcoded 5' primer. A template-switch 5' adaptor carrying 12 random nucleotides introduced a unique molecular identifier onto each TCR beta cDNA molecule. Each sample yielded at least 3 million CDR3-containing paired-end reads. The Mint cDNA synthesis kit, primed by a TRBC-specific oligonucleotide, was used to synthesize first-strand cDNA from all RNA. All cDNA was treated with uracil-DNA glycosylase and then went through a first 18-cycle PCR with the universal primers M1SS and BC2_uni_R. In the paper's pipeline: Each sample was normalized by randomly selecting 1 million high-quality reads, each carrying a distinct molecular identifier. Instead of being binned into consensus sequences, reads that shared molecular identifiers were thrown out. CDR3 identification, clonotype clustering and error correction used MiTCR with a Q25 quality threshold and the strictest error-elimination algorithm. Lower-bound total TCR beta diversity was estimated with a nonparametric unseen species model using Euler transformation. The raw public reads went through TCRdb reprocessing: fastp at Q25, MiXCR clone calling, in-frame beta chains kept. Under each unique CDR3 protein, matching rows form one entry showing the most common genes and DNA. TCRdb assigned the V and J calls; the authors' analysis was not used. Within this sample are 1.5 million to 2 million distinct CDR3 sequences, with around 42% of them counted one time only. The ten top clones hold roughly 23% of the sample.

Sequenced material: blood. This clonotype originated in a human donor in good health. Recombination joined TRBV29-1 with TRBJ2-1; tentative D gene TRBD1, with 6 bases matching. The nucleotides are TGCAGCGTTCCGGCGCAGGGGCAAGAGACCCAGTTCTTC. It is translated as CSVPAQGQETQFF.